This T cell receptor (beta chain) appears in the sequencing data of a study of shared clonotypes between healthy human individuals. Germline CDR1 is SGHDN and CDR2 is FVKESK. This CDR3 region has 19 residues. The V and J ends lost 3 bases and 0 bases respectively, with 21 bases between them. Clones were sequenced by immunoSEQ multiplex PCR, and TCRdb holds only the in-frame ones, with some missing. The data hold hundreds of thousands of clones, with about two thirds observed a single time. The source is a woman aged 30 to 39 in good health. V and J are TRBV14 and TRBJ1-3; perhaps TRBD1 as D (5 bases). Source material: memory CD4+ T cells sorted from blood. Subset: CD45RA-negative fraction. The DNA of the CDR3 is TGTGCCAGCAGCCAGGTGACAGCACCGTATTTCAGCTCTGGAAACACCATATATTTT. Translation: CASSQVTAPYFSSGNTIYF.